The present T cell receptor beta chain was sequenced within a study of blood T cell repertoires in COVID-19. Study in general: COVID-19 samples collected from the United States, Italy and Spain covered acute and convalescent phases. Nucleic acid was either cDNA or gDNA, and it came from T cells, B-cell-depleted T cells, or PBMCs.

The authors' processing: Quantification of nucleated cells was approximated via reference gene primer amplification. Sequencing was performed with immunoSEQ multiplex PCR; in TCRdb, only in-frame clones are kept and a portion is missing. The DNA gave D and trimming, while V, J and clone size come from that table. This sample yields around 240,000 clones, of which roughly 88% are seen a single time; 1.4% belongs to the top ten. Trimming cost V 10 bases and J 4 bases, with 13 bases left between them. The CDR3 sequence is 13 residues long. CDR1 LNHDA and CDR2 SQIVND come from the germline V gene (reference sequence).

This receptor was taken from a woman aged 40 to 49 who had recovered from COVID-19. The rearrangement links TRBV19 to TRBJ2-2, with D hard to call. Sequencing used peripheral blood. The CDR3 loop reads CATSILITGELFF. The CDR3 nucleotides are TGTGCCACCAGTATTTTAATCACCGGGGAGCTGTTTTTT.